The clone carrying this T cell receptor beta chain was observed a handful of times. Antigen specificity is unknown. These data come from a study of identical twins. The germline CDR1 and CDR2 sequences are SGHTA and FQGTGA. V was clipped by 5 bases and J by 9 bases; unmatched bases: 16. The CDR3 contains 16 residues. Notes on the study in general: Beta clonotypes that were abundant in cord blood contained fewer insertions, a pattern absent from memory repertoires.

TCRdb recomputed calls from the 5' RACE reads with MiXCR, one row per CDR3 protein. The table has under 500,000 distinct CDR3 sequences, about 13% seen once; the top ten hold 0.95% to 1%. The same sample was also studied in work on yellow fever vaccine responses in identical twins. That paper states: A vaccine T cell response that seemed partly convergent and partly personalized was reported in twins.

The TCR was taken from a woman between 18 and 29 years old in good health. Sequenced input: CD4+ T cells sorted from blood. The chain has TRBV7-3 and TRBJ2-1, with 7 positions matching TRBD1. The chain's CDR3 is CASSPLPDRVTGEQFF. The CDR3 DNA sequence: TGTGCCAGCAGCCCCCTCCCCGACAGGGTAACGGGTGAGCAGTTCTTC.